A single sample gave rise to the 8 T cell receptor beta chains below, sequenced in a study of spatial heterogeneity in lung cancer. The time point here: sample taken at primary tumor resection. Unsorted whole RNA of tumor, nontumor lung or frozen PBMC was sequenced. TCRdb processed the 5' RACE reads anew with MiXCR; each CDR3 protein has one entry. The top ten clones hold roughly 6.9% of a sample with about 75,000 distinct CDR3 sequences, 13% of them seen once. The sample in question was PBMCs, obtained at surgery. The receptors shown here come from a male donor with early-stage non-small cell lung cancer.

The chain combines TRBV5-1 with TRBJ2-1, with 11 bases lining up with TRBD1. V lost 3 bases, J lost 2 bases, and 16 bases stayed unmatched. This CDR3 has 20 residues. CDR1 is SGHRS, CDR2 YFSETQ, per germline. This CDR3 reads CASSSLGVPGQGGTYNEQFF. The CDR3 coding sequence is TGCGCCAGCAGCTCCCTCGGGGTACCGGGACAGGGGGGAACCTACAATGAGCAGTTCTTC.

This sequence joins TRBV20-1 and TRBJ2-3, with a tentative D call TRBD2 (6 bases). Germline values: CDR1 DFQATT, CDR2 SNEGSKA (reference sequence). With 5 bases removed from V and 2 bases from J, the gap between germline ends came to 17 bases. The length of the CDR3 is 15 residues. For the CDR3, the DNA is TGCAGTGCTGCCCGTAGTAGCGGTTTCACAGATACGCAGTATTTT. It encodes CSAARSSGFTDTQYF.

The sample holds many counts of this clonotype. The chain joins TRBV21-1 to TRBJ2-7. TRBV21-1 is an annotated pseudogene. This CDR3 contains 9 residues. DNA of the CDR3: TGTGCCAGCCCCTACGAGCAGTACTTC. It is translated as CASPYEQYF.

This clonotype was observed a few times. This rearrangement joins TRBV7-9 to TRBJ2-7, with D perhaps TRBD1 (5 bases). Germline V gene sequence: CDR1 SEHNR, CDR2 FQNEAQ (reference sequence). The length of the CDR3 is 15 residues. Trimming cost V 1 base and J 0 bases, with 10 bases left between them. CDR3 protein: CASSLGQGSSYEQYF. The CDR3 nucleotides are TGTGCCAGCAGCTTAGGGCAGGGAAGCTCCTACGAGCAGTACTTC.

V is TRBV4-2 and J is TRBJ2-1, with TRBD2 matching 9 bases. This CDR3 is built from 17 residues. With 0 bases clipped from V and 7 bases from J, the junction kept 10 bases outside the gene matches. The germline V gene encodes CDR1 LGHNA and CDR2 YNFKEQ. CDR3 in amino acids: CASSQDHRGSGRNEQFF. The CDR3 DNA reads TGTGCCAGCAGCCAAGATCATCGGGGTAGCGGGAGAAATGAGCAGTTCTTC.

This clonotype showed up just a few times. The junction differs from germline at one of its ends, possibly a read error. The V gene is TRBV27, the J gene TRBJ2-1, with D maybe TRBD2 (5 bases). Per germline, CDR1 MNHEY and CDR2 SMNVEV (reference sequence). The CDR3 spans 12 residues. The CDR3 coding sequence is TGTGCCAGCAGTTTAGGAGGCTGGATCCCGGTCTTC. Translated, it gives CASSLGGWIPVF.

This clonotype was found a few times. This rearrangement joins TRBV6-6 to TRBJ2-5; D unclear. Trimming cost V 6 bases and J 0 bases, with 2 bases left between them. The germline CDR1 and CDR2 sequences are MNHNY and SVGAGI (reference sequence). The CDR3 extends over 11 amino acids. As DNA, the CDR3 is TGTGCCAGCAGCCACCAAGAGACCCAGTACTTC. It encodes CASSHQETQYF.

This chain links TRBV6-1 with TRBJ1-6; a weak D match, TRBD1 (5 bases). Germline V gene lookup returns CDR1 MNHNS and CDR2 SASEGT. This CDR3 is built from 14 residues. The V gene lost 3 bases and the J gene lost 8 bases, with 11 bases spanning the gap. The CDR3 sequence is CASSDTRGDSPLHF. Written as DNA, the CDR3 is TGTGCCAGCAGTGACACCCGAGGGGATTCACCCCTCCACTTT.